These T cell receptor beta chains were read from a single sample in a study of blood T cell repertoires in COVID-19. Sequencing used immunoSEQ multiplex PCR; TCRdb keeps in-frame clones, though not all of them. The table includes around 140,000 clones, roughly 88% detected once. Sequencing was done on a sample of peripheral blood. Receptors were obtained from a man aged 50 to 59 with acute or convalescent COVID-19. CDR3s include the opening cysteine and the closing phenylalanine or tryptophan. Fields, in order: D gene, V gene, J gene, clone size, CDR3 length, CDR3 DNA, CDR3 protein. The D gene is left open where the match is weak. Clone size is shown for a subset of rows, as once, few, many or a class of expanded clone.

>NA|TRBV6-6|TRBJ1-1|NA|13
TGTGCCAGCACCATACAGGTGAACACTGAAGCTTTCTTT
CASTIQVNTEAFF
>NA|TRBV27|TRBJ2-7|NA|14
TGTGCCAGCAGTTTACTCCGACAGGACAACGAGCAGTACTTC
CASSLLRQDNEQYF
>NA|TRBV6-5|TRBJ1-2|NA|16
TGTGCCAGCAGTTCACCCTCCGGGGGGCGCATCCATGGCTACACCTTC
CASSSPSGGRIHGYTF
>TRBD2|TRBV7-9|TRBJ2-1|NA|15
TGTGCCAGCAGCTCCTTAGCGGGTTGGGACAATGAGCAGTTCTTC
CASSSLAGWDNEQFF
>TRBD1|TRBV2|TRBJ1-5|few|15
TGTGCCAGCAGTGATCGGACAGGGGTCGGCCAGCCCCAGCATTTT
CASSDRTGVGQPQHF
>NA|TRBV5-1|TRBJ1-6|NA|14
TGCGCCAGCAGCTTGGGGGAGGGGAAGTCACCCCTCCACTTT
CASSLGEGKSPLHF
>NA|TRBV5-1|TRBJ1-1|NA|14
TGCGCCAGCAGCTTACAGAACCAGAACACTGAAGCTTTCTTT
CASSLQNQNTEAFF
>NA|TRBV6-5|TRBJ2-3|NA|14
TGTGCCAGCGGAAACGTTATGCGAGGGGATACGCAGTATTTT
CASGNVMRGDTQYF
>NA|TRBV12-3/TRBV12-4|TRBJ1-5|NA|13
TGTGCCAGCAGAGTACAGGGATATCAGCCCCAGCATTTT
CASRVQGYQPQHF
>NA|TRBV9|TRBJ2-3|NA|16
TGTGCCAGCAGCGTGAGAGGGGGTGAAAACACAGATACGCAGTATTTT
CASSVRGGENTDTQYF
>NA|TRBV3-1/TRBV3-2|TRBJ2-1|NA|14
TGTGCCAGCAGCCAAAACGGCGGTCTCGGTGAGCAGTTCTTC
CASSQNGGLGEQFF
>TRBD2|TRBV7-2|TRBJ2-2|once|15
TGTGCCAGCAGCTCCAGCGGGAGGGGGACCGGGGAGCTGTTTTTT
CASSSSGRGTGELFF
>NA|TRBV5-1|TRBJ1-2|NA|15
TGCGCCAGCAGCCCCTCAGGGGACCTTACCTATGGCTACACCTTC
CASSPSGDLTYGYTF
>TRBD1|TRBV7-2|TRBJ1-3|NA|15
TGTGCCAGCAGCTTATTACAGGGGTCGGGAAACACCATATATTTT
CASSLLQGSGNTIYF
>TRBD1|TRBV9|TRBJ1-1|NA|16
TGTGCCAGCAGCGAGAACCCAAACAGGGGGCAGGATGAAGCTTTCTTT
CASSENPNRGQDEAFF
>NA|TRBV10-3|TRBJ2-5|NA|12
TGTGCCATCAGTGAAAAGGAGGAGACCCAGTACTTC
CAISEKEETQYF
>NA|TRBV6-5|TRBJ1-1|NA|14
TGTGCCAGCAGTCGCTTGGGGGGAAGGACTGAAGCTTTCTTT
CASSRLGGRTEAFF
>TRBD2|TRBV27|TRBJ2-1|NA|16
TGTGCCAGCAGTTTATCACAGCGGGGGCTAAGGGGAGAGCAGTTCTTC
CASSLSQRGLRGEQFF
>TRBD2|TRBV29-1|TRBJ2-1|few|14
TGCAGCGTTGAGCGGGGGACTACCTACAATGAGCAGTTCTTC
CSVERGTTYNEQFF
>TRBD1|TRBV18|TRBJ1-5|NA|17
TGTGCCAGCTCTTCACAATCTACACAGGGGTGGAATCAGCCCCAGCATTTT
CASSSQSTQGWNQPQHF
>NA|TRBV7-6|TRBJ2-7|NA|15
TGTGCCAGCAGCTTAGCGCTGGAAGGGGCCTACGAGCAGTACTTC
CASSLALEGAYEQYF
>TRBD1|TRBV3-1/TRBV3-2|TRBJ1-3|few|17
TGTGCCAGCAGCCAGGAGGTAGGACAGGGCTCTGGAAACACCATATATTTT
CASSQEVGQGSGNTIYF
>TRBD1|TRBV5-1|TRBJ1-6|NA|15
TGCGCCAGCAGCTCAAGACAGGGTTGGGATTCACCCCTCCACTTT
CASSSRQGWDSPLHF
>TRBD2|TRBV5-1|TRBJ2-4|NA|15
TGCGCCAGCAGCCCCGGTTTCGGGGAGGGGAACATTCAGTACTTC
CASSPGFGEGNIQYF
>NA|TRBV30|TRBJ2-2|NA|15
TGTGCCTGGACCACTTCGGGACATTTCACCGGGGAGCTGTTTTTT
CAWTTSGHFTGELFF
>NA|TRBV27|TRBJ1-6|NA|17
TGTGCCAGCAGTTTCAGCGGGTTGACAGACTATAATTCACCCCTCCACTTT
CASSFSGLTDYNSPLHF
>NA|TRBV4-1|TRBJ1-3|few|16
TGCGCCAGCAGCCAAGATCCCGGGGGGTTCGGAAACACCATATATTTT
CASSQDPGGFGNTIYF
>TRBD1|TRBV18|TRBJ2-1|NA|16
TGTGCCAGCTCCCCAGGGACAGGGGTTCGCTTCTATGAGCAGTTCTTC
CASSPGTGVRFYEQFF
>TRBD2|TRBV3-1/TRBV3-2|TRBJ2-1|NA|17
TGTGCCAGCAGCCAAGTAGGTGGACTAGGAGCTTACAATGAGCAGTTCTTC
CASSQVGGLGAYNEQFF
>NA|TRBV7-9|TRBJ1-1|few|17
TGTGCCAGCAGCTTAATGGCAGGGATTAGTCAGGACACTGAAGCTTTCTTT
CASSLMAGISQDTEAFF
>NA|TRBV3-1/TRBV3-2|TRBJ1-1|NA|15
TGTGCCAGCAGCCAAGGACAGACCCAAGACACTGAAGCTTTCTTT
CASSQGQTQDTEAFF
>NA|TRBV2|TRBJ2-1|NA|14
TGTGCCAGCAGTAACTCAAGACTCCTGAGTGTGCAGTTCTTC
CASSNSRLLSVQFF
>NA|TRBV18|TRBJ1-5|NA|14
TGTGCCAGCTCGGATCGGCTTACCGGGGAGCCCCAGCATTTT
CASSDRLTGEPQHF
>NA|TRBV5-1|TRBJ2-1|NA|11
TGCGCCAGCAGCTTGGGAGTCGGGCAGTTCTTC
CASSLGVGQFF
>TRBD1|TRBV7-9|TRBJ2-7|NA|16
TGTGCCAGCAGCTTAGGGGGTGGGACAGGGACCTACGAGCAGTACTTC
CASSLGGGTGTYEQYF
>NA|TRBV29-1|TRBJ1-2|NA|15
TGCAGCGTTGAGGCGGGGTGGGAGAGAAACTATGGCTACACCTTC
CSVEAGWERNYGYTF
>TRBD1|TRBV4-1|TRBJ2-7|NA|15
TGCGCCAGCAGCCAAGGACAGGGGGCTTTCTACGAGCAGTACTTC
CASSQGQGAFYEQYF
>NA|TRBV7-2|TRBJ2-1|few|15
TGTGCCAGCAGCTTACAGTATTCAGGGTACAATGAGCAGTTCTTC
CASSLQYSGYNEQFF
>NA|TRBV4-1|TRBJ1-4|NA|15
TGCGCCAGCAGCCCCTTTGAGGTGGTGAGGGAAAAACTGTTTTTT
CASSPFEVVREKLFF
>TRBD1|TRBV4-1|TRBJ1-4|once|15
TGCGCCAGCAGCCCCCAGACAGGGAATAATGAAAAACTGTTTTTT
CASSPQTGNNEKLFF
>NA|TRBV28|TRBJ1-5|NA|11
TGTGCCAGCAGTTCCGATCAGCCCCAGCATTTT
CASSSDQPQHF
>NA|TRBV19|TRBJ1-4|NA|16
TGTGCCAGTAGTAAAATGCACGGCCGCCAGGGTGAAAAACTGTTTTTT
CASSKMHGRQGEKLFF
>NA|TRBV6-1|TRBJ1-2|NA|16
TGTGCCAGCAGTGACCCCCAGAGACAGCTGATCCATGGCTACACCTTC
CASSDPQRQLIHGYTF
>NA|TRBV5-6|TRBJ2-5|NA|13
TGTGCCAGCAGCCCCCTCGAGGGAGAGACCCAGTACTTC
CASSPLEGETQYF
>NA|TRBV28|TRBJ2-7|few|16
TGTGCCAGCAGTTTCACCCTTAGCGGTCTCACCTACGAGCAGTACTTC
CASSFTLSGLTYEQYF